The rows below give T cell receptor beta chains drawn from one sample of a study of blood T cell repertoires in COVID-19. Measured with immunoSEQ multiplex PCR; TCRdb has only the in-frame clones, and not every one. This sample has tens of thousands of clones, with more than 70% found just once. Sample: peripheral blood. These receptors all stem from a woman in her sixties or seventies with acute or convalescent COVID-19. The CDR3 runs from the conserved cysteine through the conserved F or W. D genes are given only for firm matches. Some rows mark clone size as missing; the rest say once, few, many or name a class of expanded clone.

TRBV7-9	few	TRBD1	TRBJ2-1	CASSLAWDRYNEQFF	TGTGCCAGCAGCTTAGCGTGGGACAGGTACAATGAGCAGTTCTTC
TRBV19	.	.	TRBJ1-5	CASSIAALRNQPQHF	TGTGCCAGTAGTATTGCGGCACTACGGAATCAGCCCCAGCATTTT
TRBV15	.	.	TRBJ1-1	CATSRDRGPGTEAFF	TGTGCCACCAGCAGAGATCGAGGGCCGGGAACTGAAGCTTTCTTT
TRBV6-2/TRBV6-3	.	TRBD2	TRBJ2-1	CASSYLAGMSEQFF	TGTGCCAGCAGTTACCTAGCGGGAATGAGTGAGCAGTTCTTC
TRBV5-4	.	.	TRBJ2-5	CASSLALQETQYF	TGTGCCAGCAGCTTGGCCCTACAAGAGACCCAGTACTTC
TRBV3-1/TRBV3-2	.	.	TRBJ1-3	CASSQTGYYF	TGTGCCAGCAGCCAAACAGGTTACTATTTT
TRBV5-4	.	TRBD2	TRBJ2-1	CASSLRTSGGLGEQFF	TGTGCCAGCAGCTTGAGGACTAGCGGGGGCCTCGGGGAGCAGTTCTTC
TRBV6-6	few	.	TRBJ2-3	CASSYYGTSTDTQYF	TGTGCCAGCAGTTATTACGGGACTAGCACAGATACGCAGTATTTT
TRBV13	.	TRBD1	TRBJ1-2	CASSSRDSLYGYTF	TGTGCCAGCAGCTCACGGGACAGCCTCTATGGCTACACCTTC
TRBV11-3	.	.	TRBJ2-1	CASSLLLDNEQFF	TGTGCCAGCAGCCTACTTTTAGACAATGAGCAGTTCTTC
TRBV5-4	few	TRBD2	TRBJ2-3	CASSPQTSGGTDTQYF	TGTGCCAGCAGTCCCCAGACTAGCGGGGGCACAGATACGCAGTATTTT
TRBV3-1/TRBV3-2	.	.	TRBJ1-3	CASSQDLGVSGNTIYF	TGTGCCAGCAGCCAAGATTTGGGCGTCTCTGGAAACACCATATATTTT
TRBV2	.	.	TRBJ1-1	CARQESRVNTEAFF	TGTGCCCGACAGGAGTCTCGCGTGAACACTGAAGCTTTCTTT
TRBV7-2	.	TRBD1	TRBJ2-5	CASSSGQVQETQYF	TGTGCCAGCAGCTCGGGACAGGTCCAAGAGACCCAGTACTTC
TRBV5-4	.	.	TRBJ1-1	CASSLGSGDTEAFF	TGTGCCAGCAGCTTGGGATCAGGGGACACTGAAGCTTTCTTT
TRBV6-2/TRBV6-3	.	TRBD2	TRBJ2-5	CASSYERGGRETQYF	TGTGCCAGCAGTTACGAACGGGGGGGCCGGGAGACCCAGTACTTC
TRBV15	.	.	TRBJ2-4	CATSRERQGTAKNIQYF	TGTGCCACCAGCAGAGAGCGGCAGGGAACAGCCAAAAACATTCAGTACTTC
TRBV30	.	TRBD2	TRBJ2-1	CAWSLGLAQSYNEQFF	TGTGCCTGGAGTCTAGGACTAGCCCAAAGCTACAATGAGCAGTTCTTC
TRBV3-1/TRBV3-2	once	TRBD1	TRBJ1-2	CASSPRTGHGYTF	TGTGCCAGCAGCCCCCGGACAGGGCACGGCTACACCTTC
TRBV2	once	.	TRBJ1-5	CASSESRGSQPQHF	TGTGCCAGCAGTGAATCCAGGGGTTCTCAGCCCCAGCATTTT
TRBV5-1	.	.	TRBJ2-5	CASSPGGPVQETQYF	TGCGCCAGCAGCCCGGGGGGCCCAGTACAAGAGACCCAGTACTTC
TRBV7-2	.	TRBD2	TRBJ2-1	CASSFASGNYNEQFF	TGTGCCAGCAGCTTCGCTAGCGGGAACTACAATGAGCAGTTCTTC
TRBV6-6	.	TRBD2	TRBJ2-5	CASKTSGVQETQYF	TGTGCCAGCAAAACTAGCGGGGTCCAAGAGACCCAGTACTTC
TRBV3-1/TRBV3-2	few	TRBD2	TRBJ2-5	CASSQAGGSFQETQYF	TGTGCCAGCAGCCAAGCGGGGGGGTCGTTCCAAGAGACCCAGTACTTC
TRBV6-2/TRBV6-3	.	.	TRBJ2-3	CASSYFGLSTDTQYF	TGTGCCAGCAGTTACTTCGGTCTCAGCACAGATACGCAGTATTTT
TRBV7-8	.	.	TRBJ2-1	CASSLDYSEQFF	TGTGCCAGCAGCTTGGACTACAGTGAGCAGTTCTTC
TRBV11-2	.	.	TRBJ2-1	CASTRQGGKGNEQFF	TGTGCCAGCACCCGCCAAGGCGGGAAAGGCAATGAGCAGTTCTTC
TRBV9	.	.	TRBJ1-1	CASSAGSGLLNTEAFF	TGTGCCAGCAGCGCGGGATCGGGACTGCTGAACACTGAAGCTTTCTTT
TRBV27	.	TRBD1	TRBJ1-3	CASSGQGSGNTIYF	TGTGCCAGCAGTGGACAGGGGTCTGGAAACACCATATATTTT
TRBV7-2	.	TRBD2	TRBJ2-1	CASSLVVGLAGASYNEQFF	TGTGCCAGCAGCTTAGTAGTGGGACTAGCGGGAGCATCCTACAATGAGCAGTTCTTC
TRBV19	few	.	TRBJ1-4	CASRSGQLNEKLFF	TGTGCCAGTAGGTCGGGACAACTTAATGAAAAACTGTTTTTT
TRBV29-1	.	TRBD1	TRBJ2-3	CSTGQGVTDTQYF	TGCAGCACCGGACAGGGGGTCACAGATACGCAGTATTTT
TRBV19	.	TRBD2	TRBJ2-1	CASEGTSGGNYNEQFF	TGTGCCAGTGAGGGGACTAGCGGTGGGAATTACAATGAGCAGTTCTTC
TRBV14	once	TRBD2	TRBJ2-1	CASSQDTGGAAEQFF	TGTGCCAGCAGCCAAGATACCGGGGGGGCCGCTGAGCAGTTCTTC
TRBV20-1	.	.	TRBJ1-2	CSASPNYGYTF	TGCAGTGCTAGTCCAAACTATGGCTACACCTTC
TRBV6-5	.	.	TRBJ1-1	CASSSRGRNTEAFF	TGTGCCAGCAGTTCGCGCGGGAGAAACACTGAAGCTTTCTTT
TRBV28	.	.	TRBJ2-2	CASSFSSGSPGELFF	TGTGCCAGCAGTTTTAGTTCAGGGTCCCCCGGGGAGCTGTTTTTT
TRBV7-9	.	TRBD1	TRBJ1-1	CASRRQGGETEAFF	TGTGCCAGCAGGAGACAGGGTGGTGAGACTGAAGCTTTCTTT
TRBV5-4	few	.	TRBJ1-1	CASSLDRNTEAFF	TGTGCCAGCAGCTTGGACAGGAACACTGAAGCTTTCTTT
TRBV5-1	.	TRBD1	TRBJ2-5	CASSDRGQGETQYF	TGCGCCAGTTCAGACAGGGGGCAGGGTGAGACCCAGTACTTC
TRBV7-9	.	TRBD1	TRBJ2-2	CASSPTGTGDTGELFF	TGTGCCAGCAGCCCCACCGGGACAGGGGACACCGGGGAGCTGTTTTTT
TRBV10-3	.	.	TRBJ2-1	CAITPLAGVGNEQFF	TGTGCCATCACACCCTTGGCAGGGGTAGGCAATGAGCAGTTCTTC
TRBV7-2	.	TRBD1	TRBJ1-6	CASSQDRGINNSPLHF	TGTGCCAGCAGCCAAGACAGGGGGATCAATAATTCACCCCTCCACTTT
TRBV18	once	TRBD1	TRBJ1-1	CASSRGQGARNTEAFF	TGTGCCAGCTCACGAGGACAGGGGGCGAGGAACACTGAAGCTTTCTTT
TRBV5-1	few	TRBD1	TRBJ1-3	CASSTGQVNTIYF	TGCGCCAGCAGCACGGGACAGGTTAACACCATATATTTT
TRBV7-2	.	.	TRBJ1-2	CASSLDPVNYGYTF	TGTGCCAGCAGCTTAGATCCGGTCAACTATGGCTACACCTTC
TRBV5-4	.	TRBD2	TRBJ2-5	CASSPGAGGPKEETQYF	TGTGCCAGCAGCCCAGGGGCGGGGGGGCCGAAAGAAGAGACCCAGTACTTC
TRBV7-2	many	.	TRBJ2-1	CASSLRGREDEQFF	TGTGCCAGCAGCTTAAGGGGGAGGGAGGATGAGCAGTTCTTC
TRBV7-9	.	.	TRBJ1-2	CASSFSLLAGQEDLYGYTF	TGTGCCAGCAGCTTCTCCCTCCTGGCAGGGCAAGAAGACCTCTATGGCTACACCTTC
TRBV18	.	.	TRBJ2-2	CASFNRAMDTGELFF	TGTGCCAGCTTCAACAGGGCAATGGACACCGGGGAGCTGTTTTTT
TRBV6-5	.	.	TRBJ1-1	CASSYSYRAEAFF	TGTGCCAGCAGTTACTCCTACAGAGCTGAAGCTTTCTTT